The rows below give T cell receptor beta chains drawn from one sample of a study of regulatory and conventional T cells in breast cancer. Each CDR3 protein gets one entry after TCRdb re-called the PCR reads with MiXCR. The sample includes about 1,500 distinct CDR3 sequences, 67% of them seen just once. The sequencing input was regulatory T cells from blood. These receptors all stem from a female donor in good health. CDR3s include the opening cysteine and the closing phenylalanine or tryptophan. The D gene is left open where the match is weak. Only part of the rows carry a size: once, few, many, or a class if the clone is expanded.

CDR3nt	CDR3aa	j_gene	d_gene	len	abundance	v_gene
TGCGCCAGCAGCTTGGGACTAGCGGGAGGCACAGATACGCAGTATTTT	CASSLGLAGGTDTQYF	TRBJ2-3	TRBD2	16	NA	TRBV5-1
TGTGCCAGCAGCTGGGCTAGCGGGAGTACGCAGTATTTT	CASSWASGSTQYF	TRBJ2-3	TRBD2	13	NA	TRBV5-6
TGTGCCAGCACCCCAACTGACAGGGTCTACGAGCAGTACTTC	CASTPTDRVYEQYF	TRBJ2-7	TRBD1	14	NA	TRBV6-2/TRBV6-3
TGTGCCAGCAGCGTAGGACAGGTTGTAAACACTGAAGCTTTCTTT	CASSVGQVVNTEAFF	TRBJ1-1	NA	15	NA	TRBV9
TGTGCCAGCAGATCCCCTCCCGGGACTAGCGGGACCAGCTCCTACAATGAGCAGTTCTTC	CASRSPPGTSGTSSYNEQFF	TRBJ2-1	TRBD2	20	NA	TRBV5-6
TGTGCCAGCAGTTTGGGGCTAGTCTACGGAGAGACCCAGTACTTC	CASSLGLVYGETQYF	TRBJ2-5	NA	15	NA	TRBV12-3/TRBV12-4
TGTGCCTGGAGCCCAGGCGGTACGCAGTATTTT	CAWSPGGTQYF	TRBJ2-3	NA	11	NA	TRBV30
TGTGCCAGCAGTTACTCCGGACTAGCGTGGGAGACCCAGTACTTC	CASSYSGLAWETQYF	TRBJ2-5	TRBD2	15	few	TRBV6-2/TRBV6-3
TGTGCCAGCAGCCAATATCCCGGAGCGCGATTGGGTACGCAGTATTTT	CASSQYPGARLGTQYF	TRBJ2-3	NA	16	once	TRBV4-2
TGCAGTGCTTGGACGGTATCTAGCACAGATACGCAATATTTT	CSAWTVSSTDTQYF	TRBJ2-3	NA	14	NA	TRBV20-1
TGTGCCAGCAGCCGGAAGGGGTGGACTGAAGCTTCCTTT	CASSRKGWTEASF	TRBJ1-1	NA	13	NA	TRBV6-5
TGTGCCAGCACCCGGGAGGTGGACGGCTACACCTTC	CASTREVDGYTF	TRBJ1-2	NA	12	few	TRBV6-6
TGTGCCAGCAGCCCCCTGCCAGCGGGGGGCTCCAAAAACATTCAGTACTTC	CASSPLPAGGSKNIQYF	TRBJ2-4	TRBD2	17	NA	TRBV7-6
TGTGCCAGCAGCCCGAACCCAGGGTACGAGCAGTACTTC	CASSPNPGYEQYF	TRBJ2-7	NA	13	NA	TRBV28
TGTGCCACCAGCAGAGATAAACCTTCCTACAATGAGCAGTTCTTC	CATSRDKPSYNEQFF	TRBJ2-1	NA	15	NA	TRBV15
TGCAGTGCTCCGACTTCCGGGAGGTGGTCCTACGAGCAGTACTTC	CSAPTSGRWSYEQYF	TRBJ2-7	TRBD2	15	NA	TRBV20-1
TGTGCCAGCAGCTTAGTAGGTCGTGTTACTAGTCAGCCCCAGCATTTT	CASSLVGRVTSQPQHF	TRBJ1-5	NA	16	NA	TRBV7-2
TGTGCCACCAGTGATAACGAGGAGACCCAGTACTTC	CATSDNEETQYF	TRBJ2-5	NA	12	NA	TRBV24-1
TGTGCCAGCAGGCAAGGACAGGGGATTAATTCACCCCTCCACTTT	CASRQGQGINSPLHF	TRBJ1-6	TRBD1	15	NA	TRBV7-2
TGTGCCAGCAGTCTCGACAGCCGAATTCCAGATACGCAGTATTTT	CASSLDSRIPDTQYF	TRBJ2-3	NA	15	NA	TRBV6-5
TGCAGTGCTAGAGGAAGACAGGGTAGCACAGATACGCAGTATTTT	CSARGRQGSTDTQYF	TRBJ2-3	TRBD1	15	NA	TRBV20-1
TGTGCCAGTAGGGGAATCGGGCAGCCCCAGCATTTT	CASRGIGQPQHF	TRBJ1-5	NA	12	NA	TRBV19
TGTGCCAGCAGCCCCCAAAGGGAGACCCAGTACTTC	CASSPQRETQYF	TRBJ2-5	NA	12	NA	TRBV3-1
TGTGCCAGCAGTCTCCTTAGTAGCTCCTACAATGAGCAGTTCTTC	CASSLLSSSYNEQFF	TRBJ2-1	NA	15	NA	TRBV12-3/TRBV12-4
TGTGCCAGCAGCTCCGCCGGGGGCGGGTGGGCCAACAATGAGCAGTTCTTC	CASSSAGGGWANNEQFF	TRBJ2-1	NA	17	once	TRBV11-1
TGTGCCAGCAGCTTCAGCGGTAGAGAGACCCAGTACTTC	CASSFSGRETQYF	TRBJ2-5	NA	13	NA	TRBV7-3
TGTGCCAGCAGCTCATTCCTTCTTCGACAGGGACTTAACTATGGTTCACCCCTCCACTTT	CASSSFLLRQGLNYGSPLHF	TRBJ1-6	TRBD1	20	once	TRBV7-8
TGCGCCAGCAGCTTGGAAGCGGGGAGCACTGAAGCTTTCTTT	CASSLEAGSTEAFF	TRBJ1-1	NA	14	NA	TRBV5-1
TGCGCCAGCAGCCGCGTTAGGGGAGGGACAGGGGAAAACTATGGCTACACCTTC	CASSRVRGGTGENYGYTF	TRBJ1-2	TRBD1	18	NA	TRBV4-3
TGTGCCAGCTCACGACGGGTTAATGAAAAACTGTTTTTT	CASSRRVNEKLFF	TRBJ1-4	NA	13	NA	TRBV18
TGTGCCAGCAGCTTAGGTGGCCGACTCCTGTCTATGGCTGAGCAGTTCTTC	CASSLGGRLLSMAEQFF	TRBJ2-1	NA	17	NA	TRBV11-2
TGCAGTGCTAGAGATGGGGCAGGGAATCAGCCCCAGCATTTT	CSARDGAGNQPQHF	TRBJ1-5	NA	14	NA	TRBV20-1
TGTGCCAGCAGCTTAGGAGGCAGCCAAGAGACCCAGTACTTC	CASSLGGSQETQYF	TRBJ2-5	NA	14	NA	TRBV7-2
TGTGCCAGCAGTGCCAACAGGTTACTAGCCAAAAACATTCAGTACTTC	CASSANRLLAKNIQYF	TRBJ2-4	NA	16	NA	TRBV6-1
TGTGCCAGCAGTTGGGACCCTCGGGGATCACCCCTCCACTTT	CASSWDPRGSPLHF	TRBJ1-6	NA	14	NA	TRBV27
TGTGCCAGCAGCCCAGGTCTAGCACGGTACAATGAGCAGTTCTTC	CASSPGLARYNEQFF	TRBJ2-1	NA	15	NA	TRBV7-3
TGTGCCAGCAGCTTACTAAACGGGGGCGAGCAGTACTTC	CASSLLNGGEQYF	TRBJ2-7	NA	13	NA	TRBV7-9
TGTGCCAGCAGCTCGGGACTCCCGCTGGAGCAGTACTTC	CASSSGLPLEQYF	TRBJ2-7	NA	13	NA	TRBV5-5
TGTGCCAGTAGTACGACGGCCAATAATTCACCCCTCCACTTT	CASSTTANNSPLHF	TRBJ1-6	NA	14	NA	TRBV19
TGTGCCAGCTCACCACCGACAGGGGACAACGAGCAGTACTTC	CASSPPTGDNEQYF	TRBJ2-7	TRBD1	14	few	TRBV18
TGTGCCAGCAGTCTCACAGGGGCCTATGAGCAGTTCTTC	CASSLTGAYEQFF	TRBJ2-1	TRBD1	13	NA	TRBV6-1
TGTGCCATCAGTGCATGGGGTTCGACAGGGGGCCTTGGGGATACGCAGTATTTT	CAISAWGSTGGLGDTQYF	TRBJ2-3	TRBD1	18	NA	TRBV10-3
TGTGCCAGCAGGACAGGAATCAACGAGCAGTACTTC	CASRTGINEQYF	TRBJ2-7	NA	12	NA	TRBV6-5
TGTGCCAGCAGCCAGCTAGGACCCCCTTACAATGAGCAGTTCTTC	CASSQLGPPYNEQFF	TRBJ2-1	NA	15	NA	TRBV27
TGTGCCGTGGGTAGAGGGCTGGACACTGAAGCTTTCTTT	CAVGRGLDTEAFF	TRBJ1-1	NA	13	NA	TRBV10-3